This T cell receptor beta chain was documented in a study of blood T cell repertoires in COVID-19. Overall study context: The samples span acute and convalescent COVID-19 from the United States, Italy and Spain. T cells, B-cell-depleted T cells, or PBMCs provided the cDNA or gDNA that served as material.

Per the authors' pipeline: Estimated nucleated cell counts came from reference gene primer amplification. Sequencing was performed with immunoSEQ multiplex PCR; in TCRdb, only in-frame clones are kept and a portion is missing. V, J and clone size are those of that table, while D and trimming were read from the DNA. The sample lists 200,000 to 250,000 clones, roughly 80% occurring once. The sequencing input was peripheral blood. The TCR comes from a woman between 18 and 29 years old with acute or convalescent COVID-19.

The CDR3 loop reads CASRQPGQGAGNTIYF. As DNA, the CDR3 is TGTGCCAGCAGACAGCCGGGACAGGGGGCTGGAAACACCATATATTTT. The J gene is TRBJ1-3, the V gene TRBV7-2; 11 bases align to TRBD1. Germline values: CDR1 SGHTA, CDR2 FQGNSA. Trimming at V came to 6 bases and at J to 2 bases, leaving 6 bases not matched to a gene. This CDR3 spans 16 amino acids.